This T cell receptor beta chain was profiled in a study of blood T cell repertoires in COVID-19. About the study: Whether acute or convalescent, the COVID-19 samples came from the United States, Italy and Spain.

Clones were read by immunoSEQ multiplex PCR, and TCRdb kept only the in-frame ones, dropping some. Here the sample spans around 300,000 clones, around 89% being singletons. Only one count was recorded for this clone. Participants were aged 18 to 89 years from approximately 24 US areas. Participants reported their clinical history, and cohort assignment relied on those reports. This CDR3 has 16 residues. J gave up 8 bases and V 4 bases, and 14 bases lay outside the gene matches. Germline V gene sequence: CDR1 SGHDT, CDR2 YYEEEE. V usage is TRBV5-6 and J usage is TRBJ2-3; 9 nucleotides line up with TRBD1. The specimen was PBMCs or T cells enriched from blood (not recorded which). The sequence was obtained from a woman aged 18-29 years with acute COVID-19. The CDR3 here is CASSPYSDRGKGTQYF. CDR3 DNA sequence: TGTGCCAGCAGCCCATATTCGGACAGGGGCAAGGGTACGCAGTATTTT.